A selection of T cell receptor beta chains follows, all from one sample in a study of PD-1 blockade in classical Hodgkin lymphoma. Libraries were prepared by immunoSEQ multiplex PCR; TCRdb keeps only in-frame clonotypes and omits some of them. In the table there are about 28,000 clones, around 88% of which are singletons. Specimen: CD8+ T cells from blood, collected at baseline. These receptors came from a human donor with classical Hodgkin lymphoma. Each CDR3 is given with its conserved first and last residue. The D gene is left open where the match is weak. The size of a clone is reported for some rows only, either as once, few or many, or as a class for expanded clones.

NA	TRBV7-6	16	TRBJ2-3	NA	CASSLAFGQGTDTQYF	TGTGCCAGCAGCTTAGCTTTCGGGCAGGGCACAGATACGCAGTATTTT
NA	TRBV7-9	13	TRBJ2-5	TRBD1	CASSKDRDETQYF	TGTGCCAGCAGCAAGGACAGGGATGAGACCCAGTACTTC
NA	TRBV19	14	TRBJ1-4	NA	CAIPPRQIYEKLFF	TGTGCCATTCCTCCGAGACAGATCTATGAAAAACTGTTTTTT
NA	TRBV2	14	TRBJ2-7	NA	CASSVQGPTYEQYF	TGTGCCAGCAGTGTTCAGGGGCCCACCTACGAGCAGTACTTC
NA	TRBV27	15	TRBJ2-7	NA	CASSFLRGSSYEQYF	TGTGCCAGCAGTTTTTTACGGGGTTCTTCCTACGAGCAGTACTTC
NA	TRBV2	13	TRBJ1-1	TRBD1	CASTDRGNTEAFF	TGTGCCAGCACGGACAGGGGGAACACTGAAGCTTTCTTT
NA	TRBV9	14	TRBJ2-7	TRBD1	CASSPDKGALEQYF	TGTGCCAGCAGCCCAGACAAGGGGGCTTTGGAGCAGTACTTC
NA	TRBV2	10	TRBJ2-5	NA	CASSLETQYF	TGTGCCAGCAGTCTCGAGACCCAGTACTTC
NA	TRBV28	14	TRBJ1-3	NA	CASSAALSGNTIYF	TGTGCCAGCAGTGCAGCCCTCTCTGGAAACACCATATATTTT
NA	TRBV28	15	TRBJ2-7	NA	CASSSRRGSSYEQYF	TGTGCCAGCAGTTCCCGGAGGGGGAGCTCCTACGAGCAGTACTTC
NA	TRBV19	13	TRBJ1-1	TRBD1	CASNPGGRTEAFF	TGTGCCAGTAACCCAGGGGGTCGGACTGAAGCTTTCTTT
NA	TRBV4-1	16	TRBJ2-1	NA	CASSQEGQPTYNEQFF	TGCGCCAGCAGCCAAGAAGGACAGCCGACCTACAATGAGCAGTTCTTC
NA	TRBV5-1	14	TRBJ2-7	NA	CASKVGSEVYEQYF	TGCGCCAGCAAAGTGGGTAGCGAGGTCTACGAGCAGTACTTC
NA	TRBV28	15	TRBJ2-7	TRBD1	CASSDLTGGIYEQYF	TGTGCCAGCAGCGACTTGACAGGGGGAATCTACGAGCAGTACTTC
NA	TRBV28	13	TRBJ2-7	TRBD1	CASSSGQGYEQYF	TGTGCCAGCAGTTCCGGACAGGGGTACGAGCAGTACTTC
NA	TRBV9	18	TRBJ2-1	TRBD2	CASNRWASGTSSYNEQFF	TGTGCCAGCAACCGTTGGGCTAGCGGGACGAGCTCCTACAATGAGCAGTTCTTC
once	TRBV5-5	13	TRBJ1-2	NA	CASSFGENYGYTF	TGTGCCAGCAGCTTCGGGGAAAACTATGGCTACACCTTC
NA	TRBV4-1	15	TRBJ2-3	TRBD2	CASSPPLAITDTQYF	TGCGCCAGCAGCCCCCCACTAGCGATCACAGATACGCAGTATTTT
NA	TRBV27	15	TRBJ2-7	NA	CASSLSWAGTDEQYF	TGTGCCAGCAGTTTATCGTGGGCGGGGACCGACGAGCAGTACTTC
NA	TRBV27	12	TRBJ2-7	TRBD1	CASSGTAYEQYF	TGTGCCAGCAGCGGGACAGCCTACGAGCAGTACTTC
NA	TRBV13	13	TRBJ2-1	TRBD2	CASSPGTSDEQFF	TGTGCCAGCAGCCCCGGGACTAGCGATGAGCAGTTCTTC
NA	TRBV9	15	TRBJ2-1	TRBD2	CASSTSGRGYNEQFF	TGTGCCAGCAGCACTAGCGGACGAGGATACAATGAGCAGTTCTTC
NA	TRBV5-6	14	TRBJ1-1	NA	CASSLKGWGTEAFF	TGTGCCAGCAGCTTGAAGGGGTGGGGCACTGAAGCTTTCTTT
NA	TRBV28	12	TRBJ2-1	NA	CASSLWANEQFF	TGTGCCAGCAGTTTATGGGCCAATGAGCAGTTCTTC
NA	TRBV4-1	15	TRBJ2-4	NA	CASSQSPYGADIQYF	TGCGCCAGCAGCCAATCCCCGTACGGGGCGGACATTCAGTACTTC
NA	TRBV7-9	16	TRBJ2-5	NA	CASSFPPTGPAETQYF	TGTGCCAGCAGCTTCCCCCCCACAGGTCCCGCGGAGACCCAGTACTTC
NA	TRBV30	15	TRBJ1-5	TRBD1	CAWTTGGLSNQPQHF	TGTGCCTGGACGACAGGGGGCTTGAGCAATCAGCCCCAGCATTTT
NA	TRBV9	14	TRBJ2-3	NA	CASSDRGGSDTQYF	TGTGCCAGCAGCGACCGGGGAGGCTCAGATACGCAGTATTTT
NA	TRBV2	12	TRBJ2-5	TRBD2	CASVLAGETQYF	TGTGCCAGCGTCCTAGCGGGAGAGACCCAGTACTTC
NA	TRBV27	17	TRBJ2-7	TRBD2	CASSFVPASGLGNEQYF	TGTGCCAGCAGTTTTGTTCCTGCTAGCGGGTTAGGCAACGAGCAGTACTTC
once	TRBV6-1	14	TRBJ2-7	NA	CASSGPRTIDEQYF	TGTGCCAGCAGCGGTCCCCGGACAATTGACGAGCAGTACTTC
NA	TRBV5-4	15	TRBJ1-2	NA	CASSLRSGTNYGYTF	TGTGCCAGCAGCTTAAGATCTGGGACTAACTATGGCTACACCTTC
NA	TRBV7-9	10	TRBJ2-1	NA	CASSSNEQFF	TGTGCCAGCAGCTCGAATGAGCAGTTCTTC
NA	TRBV4-1	15	TRBJ2-7	NA	CASSQDRQLNYEQYF	TGCGCCAGCAGCCAAGACCGACAGCTCAACTACGAGCAGTACTTC
once	TRBV4-1	16	TRBJ2-3	TRBD2	CASSEGLRHSTDTQYF	TGCGCCAGCAGCGAGGGACTACGGCATAGCACAGATACGCAGTATTTT
NA	TRBV21-1	18	TRBJ1-1	NA	CAIPLLSAGLSMNTEAFF	TGTGCCATCCCCCTCCTTTCAGCAGGCCTGAGCATGAACACTGAAGCTTTCTTT
NA	TRBV5-1	13	TRBJ2-2	NA	CASSATVDGELFF	TGCGCCAGCAGCGCCACCGTGGACGGGGAGCTGTTTTTT